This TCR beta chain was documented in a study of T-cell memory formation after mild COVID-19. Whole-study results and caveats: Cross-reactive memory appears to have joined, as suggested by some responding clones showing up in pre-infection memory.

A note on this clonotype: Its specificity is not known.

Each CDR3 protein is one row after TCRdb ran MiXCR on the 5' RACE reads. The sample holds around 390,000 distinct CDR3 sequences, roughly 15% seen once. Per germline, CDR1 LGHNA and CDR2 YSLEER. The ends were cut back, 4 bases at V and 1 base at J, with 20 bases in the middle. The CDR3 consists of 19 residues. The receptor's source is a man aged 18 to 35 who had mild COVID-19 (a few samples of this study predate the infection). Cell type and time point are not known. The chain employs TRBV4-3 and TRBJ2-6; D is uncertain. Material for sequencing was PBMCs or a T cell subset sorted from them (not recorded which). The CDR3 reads CASSLRMQMPHSGANVLTF. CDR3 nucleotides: TGCGCCAGCAGCCTAAGGATGCAGATGCCGCATTCTGGGGCCAACGTCCTGACTTTC.